The sequence of this T cell receptor (beta chain) was determined in a study of blood T cells in healthy people across ages. Individuals who donated were healthy Caucasians from Russia aged about 6 to 100. Concerning this clonotype: As yet, its antigen is unknown.

A second roughly 6 to 11 cycle PCR used barcoded and J-beta primers. The template-switch adaptor, which had 12 random nucleotides, put a tag on each cDNA molecule. TCRdb itself ran the 5' RACE reads through MiXCR, one entry per CDR3 protein. Among 1.5 million to 2 million distinct CDR3 sequences listed, approximately 50% were seen once. Points from the study as a whole: The percentage of naive T cells correlated strongly with TCR beta diversity.

V lost 8 bases and J lost 0; bases outside the gene matches: 13. The CDR3 has 17 residues. CDR1 is SEHNR and CDR2 is FQNEAQ in the germline V gene (reference sequence). The TCR originated in a woman in her thirties or forties in good health. This chain connects TRBV7-9 to TRBJ2-5, with 9 bases fitting TRBD2. The specimen sequenced was blood. The CDR3 sequence is CASGPKSLAGNQETQYF. CDR3 DNA: TGTGCCAGCGGCCCGAAGAGTCTAGCGGGGAACCAAGAGACCCAGTACTTC.